These 28 T cell receptor beta chains share one sample of origin, sequenced in a study of regulatory T cells in long-lasting Graves disease (dated by TCRdb to the early 2020s). Interpreted using the paper, the time point label stands for: newly diagnosed GD, antithyroid drugs for less than 3 months. RNA was extracted from PBMCs in TRIzol for both TCR sequencing and RNA sequencing. The library relied on multiplex PCR. TCRdb names Illumina HiSeq 4000 as the instrument used. iRepertoire HTBI primers and Arm-PCR amplification of CDR3 regions were used to construct TCR beta libraries. The raw public reads went through TCRdb reprocessing: fastp at Q25, MiXCR clone calling, in-frame beta chains kept. Every CDR3 protein is listed once, alongside the most common genes and DNA of its rows. Within this sample are about 240,000 distinct CDR3 sequences, with around 20% of them counted one time only. Roughly 14% of the sample belongs to the ten largest clones.

The starting material was peripheral blood mononuclear cells (PBMCs), obtained at new diagnosis, from a patient treated with antithyroid drugs. The source is a female donor with Graves disease.

In this sample, this clonotype turned up many times. This chain links TRBV12-3 or TRBV12-4 with TRBJ2-7; TRBD1 aligns across 7 bases. The junction had 1 base not matched to a gene; V was cut back by 3 bases and J by 2 bases. The CDR3 is 13 residues long. The CDR3 loop is CASSFDRAYEQYF. The CDR3 nucleotides read TGTGCCAGCAGTTTCGACAGGGCCTACGAGCAGTACTTC.

The chain couples TRBV6-2 or TRBV6-3 to TRBJ2-3, with a weak D call TRBD1 (6 bases). This CDR3 has 14 residues. Trimming pared 0 bases from V and 6 bases from J, leaving 10 bases between. Germline V gene data show CDR1 as MNHEY and CDR2 as SVGEGT. The CDR3 DNA reads as TGTGCCAGCAGTTACTCGGGACAACTCGATACGCAGTATTTT. It encodes CASSYSGQLDTQYF.

There are many counts of this clonotype. This chain uses TRBV12-3 or TRBV12-4 with TRBJ2-2; D possibly uses TRBD1 or TRBD2 (5 bases each). The CDR3 length is 14 residues. V was trimmed by 6 bases and J by 2 bases, leaving 10 bases between them. The CDR3 DNA is TGTGCCAGCAGCCCGGGACCCAACACCGGGGAGCTGTTTTTT. Translated, it gives CASSPGPNTGELFF.

This clonotype showed up many times. The chain couples TRBV7-2 to TRBJ2-3; 13 bases line up with TRBD2. This CDR3 comprises 17 residues. The V gene end was trimmed by 0 bases and the J gene end by 5 bases; junction bases not matched to a gene: 5. Germline CDR1 and CDR2: SGHTA and FQGNSA. The DNA for the CDR3 is TGTGCCAGCAGCTTAGCGTCGACTAGCGGGGGGATAGATACGCAGTATTTT. Translating it yields CASSLASTSGGIDTQYF.

Only a few counts were recorded for this clonotype. The CDR3 reads CSARQSSGGGRETQYF. The CDR3 DNA follows: TGCAGTGCTAGGCAGTCTAGCGGGGGTGGGCGAGAGACCCAGTACTTC. V gene TRBV20-1 combines with J gene TRBJ2-5, with 10 bases that match TRBD2. Unmatched junction bases numbered 11, after V lost 3 bases and J lost 4 bases. Germline CDR1 is DFQATT and CDR2 is SNEGSKA (reference sequence). CDR3 size: 16 residues.

This clonotype was counted between two and nine times. The chain uses TRBV4-3 and TRBJ1-2, with D perhaps TRBD1 (5 bases). The ends were cut back, 4 bases at V and 2 bases at J, with 17 bases in the middle. The CDR3 sequence is 16 residues long. Germline V gives CDR1 LGHNA, CDR2 YSLEER. The CDR3 DNA sequence: TGCGCCAGCAGCCTAATCAACGCGGGGCGGAACTATGGCTACACCTTC. Translated: CASSLINAGRNYGYTF.

At least ten counts were recorded for this clonotype. In DNA form, the CDR3 reads TGTGCCAGCAGGGACTTGAGGGATTCACCCCTCCACTTT. As protein: CASRDLRDSPLHF. The rearrangement joins TRBV2 to TRBJ1-6; the D is unclear. This CDR3 spans 13 amino acids. Germline V gene lookup returns CDR1 SNHLY and CDR2 FYNNEI. Trimming stripped 6 bases from V and 8 bases from J, with 11 bases between.

The genes are TRBV6-1 and TRBJ1-4, with D possibly TRBD1 on 5 matching bases. Germline V gene lookup returns CDR1 MNHNS and CDR2 SASEGT. The CDR3 has 13 amino acids. V lost 7 bases and J lost 3, with 9 bases in between. The CDR3 sequence: CASKQAANEKLFF. The CDR3 coding sequence is TGTGCCAGCAAACAGGCTGCTAATGAAAAACTGTTTTTT.

This clonotype was detected many times. The V and J genes are TRBV9 and TRBJ2-1, with D uncertain. Trimming pared 0 bases from V and 12 bases from J, leaving 13 bases between. The CDR3 runs 13 residues. Germline CDR1 SGDLS, CDR2 YYNGEE. The CDR3 is CASSVDGVTVQFF. CDR3 sequence (DNA): TGTGCCAGCAGCGTAGATGGTGTGACGGTGCAGTTCTTC.

This clonotype occurred many times. The rearrangement joins TRBV7-3 to TRBJ1-1; D not certain. The V end was cut by 5 bases, the J end by 3 bases, with 10 bases between. Germline assignment: CDR1 SGHTA and CDR2 FQGTGA. This CDR3 contains 13 residues. In nucleotides, the CDR3 is TGTGCCAGCAGCCGACGGTCAGACACTGAAGCTTTCTTT. It yields the protein CASSRRSDTEAFF.

At least ten counts were recorded for this clonotype. The V gene is TRBV3-1, the J gene TRBJ1-1; the D is unclear. The V and J ends lost 2 bases and 4 bases respectively, with 8 bases between them. There are 13 residues in the CDR3. CDR1 and CDR2 from the germline V gene are LGHDT and YNNKEL (reference sequence). CDR3 region: CASSQSLGTEAFF. CDR3 DNA sequence: TGTGCCAGCAGCCAATCCCTGGGCACTGAAGCTTTCTTT. The full variable domain, in which reference TRBV3-1 and TRBJ1-1 provide the parts outside the CDR3, is DTAVSQTPKYLVTQMGNDKSIKCEQNLGHDTMYWYKQDSKKFLKIMFSYNNKELIINETVPNRFSPKSPDKAHLNLHINSLELGDSAVYFCASSQSLGTEAFFGQGTRLTVV.

Concerning this clonotype: Since a much larger clone is just one base distant, this may be a read error. This chain connects TRBV6-8 to TRBJ2-1; TRBD1 aligns across 8 bases. The CDR3 covers 16 residues. Germline V gene lookup returns CDR1 MNHGY and CDR2 SAAAGT. The CDR3 protein is CAGRQGRPARDNEQFF. The CDR3 coding sequence is TGCGCCGGCAGACAGGGGAGACCAGCAAGGGACAATGAGCAGTTCTTC.

This CDR3 reads CASSLTVASGYNEQFF. The CDR3 nucleotides read TGTGCCAGCAGCTTAACGGTGGCTAGCGGATACAATGAGCAGTTCTTC. The chain combines TRBV7-3 with TRBJ2-1, with 7 bases identical to TRBD2. The CDR3 has 16 residues. The germline V gene has CDR1 SGHTA and CDR2 FQGTGA. With V trimmed by 0 bases and J by 4 bases, 6 bases remained unmatched.

The chain employs TRBV12-3 or TRBV12-4 and TRBJ2-3; TRBD2 aligns across 7 bases. Trimming cost V 5 bases and J 1 base; bases outside gene matches: 9. The CDR3 runs 16 residues. The CDR3 nucleotides read TGTGCCAGCAGTCAAGACCTAGCGGCAGGCACAGATACGCAGTATTTT. The encoded protein is CASSQDLAAGTDTQYF.

This clonotype was recorded a few times. The chain uses TRBV2 and TRBJ1-1; 10 positions agree with TRBD1. Germline V gene sequence: CDR1 SNHLY, CDR2 FYNNEI. The CDR3 is 15 amino acids. With 6 bases clipped from V and 4 bases from J, the junction kept 8 bases outside the gene matches. For the CDR3, the DNA is TGTGCCAGCAGGCACGACAGGGGGCGAGGCACTGAAGCTTTCTTT. It is translated as CASRHDRGRGTEAFF.

As regards this clonotype: A much larger clone sits a single nucleotide away, making a read error possible. Without the conserved terminal phenylalanine or tryptophan, this CDR3 likely stems from a read error. The rearrangement joins TRBV3-1 to TRBJ2-7; 7 bases line up with TRBD1. The CDR3 consists of 13 residues. CDR1 is LGHDT, CDR2 YNNKEL, per germline (reference sequence). Trimming removed 0 bases from V and 4 bases from J; junction bases left unmatched: 0. CDR3 sequence (DNA): TGTGCCAGCAGCCAAGACAGGGGGTACGAGCAGTACCTC. Translation: CASSQDRGYEQYL.

This clonotype was seen at least ten times. V usage is TRBV20-1 and J usage is TRBJ2-2; D gene ambiguous. CDR3 length: 16 residues. From germline, CDR1 is DFQATT and CDR2 SNEGSKA (reference sequence). Trimming cost V 1 base and J 0 bases, with 12 bases left between them. CDR3 sequence reads: CSARVLGRSNTGELFF. The CDR3 DNA is TGCAGTGCTAGAGTCCTCGGCAGGTCGAACACCGGGGAGCTGTTTTTT.

This clonotype was detected many times. The chain has TRBV20-1 and TRBJ2-7, with 12 bases fitting TRBD2. The CDR3 covers 16 residues. The junction had 5 bases not matched to a gene; V was cut back by 2 bases and J by 0 bases. Germline V gene sequence: CDR1 DFQATT, CDR2 SNEGSKA (reference sequence). This CDR3 reads CSARSVTSGSSYEQYF. The CDR3 nucleotides read TGCAGTGCTAGATCAGTGACTAGCGGGAGCTCCTACGAGCAGTACTTC.

This clonotype appeared many times. The chain carries TRBV20-1 and TRBJ2-5; TRBD1 agrees at 8 bases. Germline V gene lookup returns CDR1 DFQATT and CDR2 SNEGSKA (reference sequence). The CDR3 spans 15 residues. The V segment lost 3 bases and the J segment 0 bases; nucleotides outside the gene matches: 6. The CDR3 is CSASGAGGYQETQYF. CDR3 coding DNA: TGCAGTGCTAGCGGGGCAGGGGGCTACCAAGAGACCCAGTACTTC.

The sample holds a few counts of this clonotype. A much larger clone differs by one base, so this may be a read error. V is TRBV6-2 or TRBV6-3 and J is TRBJ2-3; D is unclear. From germline, CDR1 is MNHEY and CDR2 SVGEGT. This CDR3 has 13 residues. V was clipped by 2 bases and J by 8 bases, with 11 bases between them. The CDR3 DNA sequence: TGTGCCAGCAGTTACCACGGCCCCGGTACGCAGTATTTT. Encoded protein: CASSYHGPGTQYF.

This clonotype was found many times. The V and J genes are TRBV6-2 or TRBV6-3 and TRBJ1-2, with 7 bases that match TRBD1. V gave up 6 bases and J gave up 4 bases; unmatched junction bases: 17. Germline values: CDR1 MNHEY, CDR2 SVGEGT. The CDR3 has 17 amino acids. Written as DNA, the CDR3 is TGTGCCAGCAGCCCCCGACTCGGACAGGTGGAGGTCTATGGCTACACCTTC. Encoded protein: CASSPRLGQVEVYGYTF.

In this sample, this clonotype turned up many times. This chain connects TRBV27 to TRBJ1-2, with D maybe TRBD1 (5 bases). From germline, CDR1 is MNHEY and CDR2 SMNVEV (reference sequence). Trimming stripped 5 bases from V and 4 bases from J, with 17 bases between. The CDR3 extends over 15 amino acids. CDR3 coding DNA: TGTGCCAGCAGTCCGTTGGGGCAGGAGGGCTATGGCTACACCTTC. It translates to CASSPLGQEGYGYTF.

In this sample, this clonotype turned up a few times. This chain connects TRBV27 to TRBJ2-7; tentative D call: TRBD1 (6 bases). From germline, CDR1 is MNHEY and CDR2 SMNVEV (reference sequence). V was trimmed by 6 bases and J by 6 bases, leaving 15 bases between them. This CDR3 spans 13 amino acids. The DNA of the CDR3 is TGTGCCAGCAGCCTGGGGGCTCCGTTCGAGCAGTACTTC. Translated, it gives CASSLGAPFEQYF.

The chain combines TRBV11-2 with TRBJ2-1; no clear D gene. The V end was cut by 0 bases, the J end by 4 bases, with 10 bases between. The CDR3 contains 15 residues. Per the germline V gene, CDR1 is SGHAT and CDR2 is FQNNGV. The CDR3 loop is CASSLDSANYNEQFF. The CDR3 DNA reads TGTGCCAGCAGCTTAGATTCGGCTAATTACAATGAGCAGTTCTTC.

This clonotype came up many times. Germline and junction disagree at one end, which may indicate a read error. This chain connects TRBV7-2 to TRBJ2-7, with a possible D match to TRBD1 (5 bases). This CDR3 has 14 residues. From germline, CDR1 is SGHTA and CDR2 FQGNSA. CDR3 in DNA: TGTGCCAGCAGTTTAGAAGCAGGGCCCCTGGAGCAGTACTTC. It codes for CASSLEAGPLEQYF.

This clonotype was detected only a few times. As DNA, the CDR3 is TGTGCCAGCAGCTCGGGACGGGAATACCTGGGAGATACGCAGTATTTT. This encodes CASSSGREYLGDTQYF. This chain uses TRBV7-7 with TRBJ2-3; possibly TRBD1 or TRBD2 for D (5 bases each). Germline V gene lookup returns CDR1 SSHAT and CDR2 FNYEAQ (reference sequence). CDR3 length: 16 amino acids. Trimming removed 4 bases from V and 5 bases from J, with 19 bases in between.

This clonotype was found many times. The chain combines TRBV12-3 or TRBV12-4 with TRBJ2-3; D possibly matches TRBD1 or TRBD2 (6 bases each). V lost 3 bases and J 1 base, leaving 14 bases between the germline ends. This CDR3 spans 16 amino acids. The CDR3, as DNA: TGTGCCAGCAGTTTGGCTGACAGGAGGGGCACAGATACGCAGTATTTT. The encoded protein is CASSLADRRGTDTQYF.

This clonotype was observed at least ten times. The chain recombines TRBV3-1 with TRBJ1-2; TRBD1 is a possible D gene (6 bases). Germline values: CDR1 LGHDT, CDR2 YNNKEL (reference sequence). Trimming stripped 0 bases from V and 4 bases from J, with 12 bases between. This CDR3 spans 15 amino acids. The CDR3 reads CASSQDGGAPYGYTF. CDR3 nucleotides: TGTGCCAGCAGCCAAGACGGGGGGGCCCCCTATGGCTACACCTTC. Drawing the rest from reference TRBV3-1 and TRBJ1-2, the complete variable domain is DTAVSQTPKYLVTQMGNDKSIKCEQNLGHDTMYWYKQDSKKFLKIMFSYNNKELIINETVPNRFSPKSPDKAHLNLHINSLELGDSAVYFCASSQDGGAPYGYTFGSGTRLTVV.